The next 5 T cell receptor beta chains were all read from a single sample in a study of response to subunit inactivated influenza vaccine. From the RT-PCR reads, TCRdb called clonotypes with MiXCR, one entry per CDR3 protein. The sample consists of about 700,000 distinct CDR3 sequences, 14% of them appearing once. This specimen consisted of PBMCs from blood, obtained 14 to 15 days before vaccination. The receptor source for this set is a man over 45 who received an inactivated influenza vaccine.

The V gene is TRBV2, the J gene TRBJ2-2, with D perhaps TRBD1 (6 bases). Per the germline V gene, CDR1 is SNHLY and CDR2 is FYNNEI. V shed 7 bases and J shed 3 bases, with 9 bases lying between them. This CDR3 is built from 13 residues. The CDR3 region is CASNGQHTGELFF. The CDR3 DNA reads TGTGCCAGCAACGGACAGCACACCGGGGAGCTGTTTTTT.

This clonotype showed up many times. This chain uses TRBV29-1 with TRBJ2-5; D may correspond to TRBD1 or TRBD2 (5 bases each). The V end lost 1 base, the J end lost 1 base, and 13 bases lay between the germline ends. The CDR3 has 15 amino acids. The germline V gene has CDR1 SQVTM and CDR2 ANQGSEA. This chain's CDR3 is CSVEAVGDLQETQYF. The CDR3 bases are TGCAGCGTTGAAGCTGTCGGGGACCTCCAAGAGACCCAGTACTTC.

The genes are TRBV20-1 and TRBJ2-7, with 7 nucleotides matching TRBD1. The CDR3 loop spans 14 amino acids. Germline-derived CDR1 and CDR2 are DFQATT and SNEGSKA (reference sequence). V dropped 6 bases and J dropped 2; count of bases not matched to a gene: 10. Here the CDR3 reads CSAEGQMGTYEQYF. For the CDR3, the DNA is TGCAGTGCAGAGGGACAGATGGGGACCTACGAGCAGTACTTC.

This clonotype was counted a few times. The chain has TRBV7-2 and TRBJ2-7, with D possibly being TRBD1 (6 bases). Germline CDR1 reads SGHTA; CDR2 reads FQGNSA. This CDR3 has 15 amino acids. V was clipped by 2 bases and J by 6 bases, with 17 bases between them. The CDR3 region is CASSLISTGFSEQYF. In DNA, the CDR3 is TGTGCCAGCAGCTTAATATCTACAGGGTTTAGCGAGCAGTACTTC.

This clonotype came up a few times. This sequence joins TRBV15 and TRBJ1-4; D gene ambiguous. V gave up 0 bases and J gave up 5 bases, with 4 bases separating them. The germline CDR1 and CDR2 sequences are LNHNV and YYDKDF (reference sequence). This CDR3 spans 13 amino acids. The DNA for the CDR3 is TGTGCCACCAGCAGAGATTTCAATGAAAAACTGTTTTTT. It is translated as CATSRDFNEKLFF.